The 24 T cell receptor beta chains given below trace back to one sample, sequenced in a study (dated by TCRdb to the mid-2010s). Libraries came from 5' RACE. Instrument on record: Illumina MiSeq. TCRdb trimmed public reads at Q25 via fastp, called clones via MiXCR and kept in-frame beta chains. Each entry merges the rows of one CDR3 protein and shows their most common DNA and genes. The sample records 35,000 to 50,000 distinct CDR3 sequences, 20% to 25% of which are singletons. In total, the top ten clones hold roughly 3.7% of the sample. CD4+CD25+CD127-/low cells were isolated as Tregs. Sequenced material: Tregs sorted from blood. The receptors originated from a female donor with breast cancer.

This clonotype has ten or more counts. The chain recombines TRBV4-1 with TRBJ2-1; D is undetermined. Germline V CDR1 and CDR2: MGHRA, YSYEKL. V was clipped by 0 bases and J by 7 bases, with 13 bases between them. The CDR3 has 15 amino acids. CDR3 coding DNA: TGCGCCAGCAGCCAAGACGGGTCCAGTTTTAATGAGCAGTTCTTC. This codes for CASSQDGSSFNEQFF.

CDR3 residues: CSARGTDPYEQYF. DNA for the CDR3: TGCAGTGCTAGGGGGACAGACCCCTACGAGCAGTACTTC. The chain carries TRBV20-1 and TRBJ2-7, with 7 nucleotides matching TRBD1. The CDR3 runs to 13 residues. CDR1 is DFQATT, CDR2 SNEGSKA, per germline (reference sequence). After removal of 3 bases from V and 2 bases from J, the junction contained 4 bases not matched to a gene.

The V and J genes are TRBV5-1 and TRBJ1-2; TRBD1 agrees at 8 bases. The CDR3 runs to 16 residues. V was pared by 0 bases and J by 8 bases, with 12 bases of the junction left unmatched. The germline gives CDR1 SGHRS, CDR2 YFSETQ. The CDR3 DNA reads as TGCGCCAGCAGCTTGGAACCCAGGGGGCGTTCAGGCGGCTACACCTTC. It translates to CASSLEPRGRSGGYTF.

This clonotype was seen repeatedly, ten times or more. CDR3 in DNA: TGCAGTGCTAGAGAGCGGGAGTACGAGCAGTACTTC. Amino acid sequence: CSAREREYEQYF. V usage is TRBV20-1 and J usage is TRBJ2-7; the match to TRBD2 covers 7 bases. The CDR3 contains 12 residues. J gave up 4 bases and V 0 bases, and 0 bases lay outside the gene matches. Germline V gene data show CDR1 as DFQATT and CDR2 as SNEGSKA (reference sequence).

The chain is built from TRBV28 and TRBJ2-5, with TRBD2 identical over 7 bases. CDR1 is MDHEN, CDR2 SYDVKM, per germline. The CDR3 has 14 residues. The V and J ends lost 5 bases and 5 bases, in that order; junction bases with no gene match: 8. CDR3: CASSTFLGGETQYF. DNA of the CDR3: TGTGCCAGCAGTACCTTCCTCGGGGGGGAGACCCAGTACTTC.

V gene TRBV6-1 combines with J gene TRBJ2-3; maybe TRBD1 (5 bases). This CDR3 region has 17 residues. The V gene lost 0 bases and the J gene lost 2 bases, with 15 bases spanning the gap. Per the germline V gene, CDR1 is MNHNS and CDR2 is SASEGT. CDR3 in DNA: TGTGCCAGCAGTGAAGCAGGGGCAGGTAGTAACACAGATACGCAGTATTTT. It translates to CASSEAGAGSNTDTQYF.

This clonotype has at least ten counts. The rearrangement links TRBV6-5 to TRBJ2-6, with a possible D match to TRBD1 (6 bases). Germline loops: CDR1 MNHEY, CDR2 SVGAGI. The V end was cut by 6 bases, the J end by 4 bases, with 13 bases between. This CDR3 comprises 15 residues. The CDR3 spells CASSSGQSGANVLTF. In nucleotides, the CDR3 is TGTGCCAGCAGCTCTGGACAGTCCGGGGCCAACGTCCTGACTTTC.

The chain links TRBV20-1 to TRBJ1-5; no reliable D call. CDR1 is DFQATT and CDR2 is SNEGSKA in the germline V gene (reference sequence). The CDR3 totals 14 residues. Trimming cost V 0 bases and J 9 bases, with 15 bases left between them. CDR3 residues: CSARDPREVGPQHF. The DNA of the CDR3 is TGCAGTGCTAGAGATCCGCGGGAGGTGGGGCCCCAGCATTTT.

This clonotype was picked up a small number of times. This chain links TRBV4-1 with TRBJ2-1; D is ambiguous. The CDR3 has 11 residues. The germline V and J ends were trimmed by 7 bases and 10 bases, with 11 bases remaining between them. Germline V CDR1 and CDR2: MGHRA, YSYEKL. Written as DNA, the CDR3 is TGCGCCAGCAAGTCCCACAGCGAGCAGTTCTTC. Protein: CASKSHSEQFF.

This clonotype was seen a few times. V is TRBV24-1 and J is TRBJ2-1, with a possible D match to TRBD2 (5 bases). V was shortened by 6 bases and J by 6 bases, with 14 bases between the two germline ends. This CDR3 is 14 amino acids long. In germline, CDR1 is KGHDR, CDR2 SFDVKD. The CDR3 DNA follows: TGTGCCACCAGTTCAAGCGGCACTGGCAATGAGCAGTTCTTC. This codes for CATSSSGTGNEQFF.

In its sample, this clonotype was seen a few times. One end of the junction is discordant with germline, which a read error may explain. The V call is TRBV6-5, the J call TRBJ2-1; D remains ambiguous. This CDR3 spans 15 amino acids. Germline-derived CDR1 and CDR2 are MNHEY and SVGAGI. CDR3 nucleotides: TGTACCAGCAGTTACTCTGGCCCGTCCTACAATGAGCAGTTCTTC. Protein sequence: CTSSYSGPSYNEQFF.

In DNA, the CDR3 is TGCAGTGCTAGAGGAGTGGGCTATGGCTACACCTTC. Protein sequence: CSARGVGYGYTF. The chain has TRBV20-1 and TRBJ1-2, with D unclear. Germline V gives CDR1 DFQATT, CDR2 SNEGSKA (reference sequence). The CDR3 spans 12 residues. The V gene lost 1 base and the J gene lost 4 bases, with 7 bases spanning the gap.

This clonotype has ten or more counts. V gene TRBV6-1 combines with J gene TRBJ2-1; the D call may be TRBD1 or TRBD2 (6 bases each). CDR3 length: 15 amino acids. Germline V gene lookup returns CDR1 MNHNS and CDR2 SASEGT. The germline V and J ends were trimmed by 6 bases and 2 bases, with 14 bases remaining between them. For the CDR3, the DNA is TGTGCCAGCAGCTACAGGGACTCGGCCTACAATGAGCAGTTCTTC. Its protein is CASSYRDSAYNEQFF.

This clonotype was detected only a few times. This chain joins TRBV5-1 and TRBJ2-3, with 9 bases fitting TRBD2. After removal of 1 base from V and 1 base from J, the junction contained 4 bases not matched to a gene. This CDR3 comprises 16 residues. Germline CDR1 reads SGHRS; CDR2 reads YFSETQ. CDR3 sequence: CASSLYPSGGTDTQYF. CDR3 bases: TGCGCCAGCAGCTTGTACCCTAGCGGGGGCACAGATACGCAGTATTTT. Combining the CDR3 with reference TRBV5-1 and TRBJ2-3 gives the whole variable domain KAGVTQTPRYLIKTRGQQVTLSCSPISGHRSVSWYQQTPGQGLQFLFEYFSETQRNKGNFPGRFSGRQFSNSRSEMNVSTLELGDSALYLCASSLYPSGGTDTQYFGPGTRLTVL.

This clonotype was observed many times. Written as DNA, the CDR3 is TGCGCCAGCAGCTTCGGACACAAATTCCCCTATACATTGGTGAACACTGAAGCTTTCTTT. Translation gives CASSFGHKFPYTLVNTEAFF. The chain joins TRBV5-1 to TRBJ1-1; D is possibly TRBD1 (5 bases). V lost 2 bases, J lost 0 bases, and 26 bases lay in between. The CDR3 contains 20 residues. The germline V gene encodes CDR1 SGHRS and CDR2 YFSETQ.

To note about this clonotype: The junction differs from germline at one of its ends, possibly a read error. CDR3 sequence reads: CASSPSENYGYAF. The CDR3 DNA sequence: TGTGCCAGCAGTCCTTCCGAGAACTATGGCTACGCCTTC. The V and J genes are TRBV12-3 or TRBV12-4 and TRBJ1-2; D remains unclear. The CDR3 length is 13 residues.

To note about this clonotype: In this CDR3 the conserved last residue, phenylalanine or tryptophan, is missing, so a read error is likely. V is TRBV7-9 and J is TRBJ1-1; D remains unclear. Trimming removed 3 bases at V and 1 base at J, with 6 bases between. The germline V gene encodes CDR1 SEHNR and CDR2 FQNEAQ (reference sequence). The CDR3 contains 13 residues. CDR3: CASSFRPNTEAFL. The CDR3 DNA reads as TGTGCCAGCAGCTTCAGACCGAACACTGAAGCTTTCTTA.

About this clonotype: A much larger clone lies a single base off, so this may be a read error. The genes are TRBV28 and TRBJ2-7, with D tentatively TRBD1 or TRBD2 (5 bases each). Per germline, CDR1 MDHEN and CDR2 SYDVKM. The CDR3 sequence is 14 residues long. The V gene lost 5 bases and the J gene lost 6 bases, with 17 bases spanning the gap. The CDR3 DNA reads as TGTGCCAGCAGTCACCCTCGGGACGGCTGCGAGCAGTACTTC. Its translation is CASSHPRDGCEQYF.

This clonotype appeared many times. The genes are TRBV5-1 and TRBJ2-5; D is unresolved. The V and J ends lost 0 bases and 3 bases respectively, with 9 bases between them. Germline V gives CDR1 SGHRS, CDR2 YFSETQ. The CDR3 is made up of 14 amino acids. CDR3 region: CASSLGGREETQYF. DNA for the CDR3: TGCGCCAGCAGCTTGGGAGGAAGGGAAGAGACCCAGTACTTC.

This clonotype turned up a few times. The rearrangement joins TRBV5-1 to TRBJ1-3; no reliable D call. Trimming cost V 0 bases and J 0 bases, with 7 bases left between them. Germline-derived CDR1 and CDR2 are SGHRS and YFSETQ. This CDR3 comprises 15 residues. CDR3 in amino acids: CASSLDPGSGNTIYF. Written as DNA, the CDR3 is TGCGCCAGCAGCTTGGACCCCGGCTCTGGAAACACCATATATTTT. The variable domain in full, with the rest retrieved from reference TRBV5-1 and TRBJ1-3, is KAGVTQTPRYLIKTRGQQVTLSCSPISGHRSVSWYQQTPGQGLQFLFEYFSETQRNKGNFPGRFSGRQFSNSRSEMNVSTLELGDSALYLCASSLDPGSGNTIYFGEGSWLTVV.

This clonotype was observed a few times. The chain joins TRBV2 to TRBJ1-2; D perhaps matches TRBD1 (6 bases). V was pared by 8 bases and J by 4 bases, with 17 bases between. Looked up from germline, CDR1 is SNHLY and CDR2 is FYNNEI. The CDR3 totals 14 residues. CDR3 sequence (DNA): TGTGCCAGCCTGCAGGGGTATCTCAGCTATGGCTACACCTTC. Its translation is CASLQGYLSYGYTF.

This clonotype was seen at least ten times. The chain has TRBV6-2 or TRBV6-3 and TRBJ2-3; 11 bases align to TRBD2. The germline V gene encodes CDR1 MNHEY and CDR2 SVGEGT. Trimming at V came to 8 bases and at J to 1 base, leaving 14 bases not matched to a gene. The CDR3 totals 18 residues. The CDR3 DNA follows: TGTGCCAGCGCGGGAGCCACTAGCGGGAGTGCCGGCACAGATACGCAGTATTTT. It translates to CASAGATSGSAGTDTQYF.

This clonotype was recorded many times. The DNA for the CDR3 is TGCAGCGTTGACTCGGGACCAGCGAACACCGGGGAGCTGTTTTTT. This translates into CSVDSGPANTGELFF. The genes are TRBV29-1 and TRBJ2-2, with D tentatively TRBD1 or TRBD2 (5 bases each). Germline assignment: CDR1 SQVTM and CDR2 ANQGSEA. This CDR3 comprises 15 residues. The ends were cut back, 3 bases at V and 0 bases at J, with 11 bases in the middle.

This clonotype was seen at least ten times. The J gene is TRBJ2-1, the V gene TRBV9; D not resolved. V was shortened by 4 bases and J by 5 bases, with 16 bases between the two germline ends. The CDR3 runs 15 residues. The germline gives CDR1 SGDLS, CDR2 YYNGEE. CDR3 residues: CASSPQSSAHNEQFF. The CDR3 DNA follows: TGTGCCAGCAGCCCCCAGTCGTCCGCCCACAATGAGCAGTTCTTC. Complete variable domain (other parts from reference TRBV9 and TRBJ2-1): DSGVTQTPKHLITATGQRVTLRCSPRSGDLSVYWYQQSLDQGLQFLIQYYNGEERAKGNILERFSAQQFPDLHSELNLSSLELGDSALYFCASSPQSSAHNEQFFGPGTRLTVL.